The following is a T cell receptor (beta chain) sequence with its context. The clone's antigen remains unknown. No much larger clone is present one base from it, and per-base qualities are unavailable. This specimen belongs to a study of blood T cells in healthy people across ages (dated by TCRdb to about 2015). Context from the whole study: In model experiments, roughly one uniquely barcoded TCR beta cDNA molecule per two T cells was captured by template switching. The donors were split into four age groups: young (average around 15 years), middle-aged (nearly 40), aged (over 55) and long-lived (approximately 80). For two donors (one aged 18 to 30 and one aged 80 or older), the study analyzed two additional independent replicas of 1 million unique cDNA reads from the same blood draw. Using deep sequencing normalized with unique cDNA molecular identifiers, the study measured how TCR beta repertoire diversity changes with age. Donors of different ages were randomly distributed across sequencing lanes to avoid experimental bias.

Library preparation used 5' RACE. The sequencer listed for this sample is Illumina HiSeq 2500. The second PCR ran for roughly 7 to 12 cycles and used a J-beta primer mix along with a sample-barcoded 5' primer. A unique molecular identifier was introduced onto each TCR beta cDNA molecule by a template-switch 5' adaptor carrying 12 random nucleotides. Each sample yielded at least 2.5 million CDR3-containing paired-end reads. The Mint cDNA synthesis kit, primed by a TRBC-specific oligonucleotide, was used to synthesize first-strand cDNA from all RNA. Following uracil-DNA glycosylase treatment, all cDNA underwent a first 18-cycle PCR with the universal primers M1SS and BC2_uni_R. In the authors' own workflow: For normalization, 1 million high-quality reads were randomly selected from each sample, with every read carrying a distinct molecular identifier. Reads sharing molecular identifiers were discarded rather than binned into consensus sequences. MiTCR, set to a Q25 quality threshold and the strictest error-elimination algorithm, was used for CDR3 identification, clonotype clustering and error correction. A nonparametric unseen species model with Euler transformation was used to estimate a lower bound on total TCR beta diversity. The raw public reads went through TCRdb reprocessing: fastp at Q25, MiXCR clone calling, in-frame beta chains kept. Records with the same CDR3 protein are collapsed into one entry carrying the most frequent genes and DNA. The V and J calls and clone size come from TCRdb's table, not from the authors' own analysis. Here the sample has about 1.8 million distinct CDR3 sequences; roughly 50% occur a single time. Over 2% of the sample is taken by the ten largest.

Donors were 39 systemically healthy Caucasian individuals from Russia aged roughly 6 to 100 years. Around 9.8 milliliters of peripheral blood were collected from each donor into EDTA-treated Vacutainer tubes. Ficoll-Paque density-gradient centrifugation was used to isolate PBMCs, with at least 6 million obtained per sample. Trizol reagent was used to extract total RNA from the PBMCs, yielding at least 5 micrograms per sample. The percentages of naive CD45RAhigh/CD27high T cells were determined by flow cytometry on a PBMC aliquot from every donor. The paper as a whole reports these results and caveats: Conclusive comparison of naive and antigen-experienced compartments was prevented by the profiling of bulk unsorted PBMCs. The percentage of naive T cells measured by flow cytometry correlated strongly with observed TCR beta diversity. Compared with the aged group, more naive CD4+ T cells, fewer expanded clones and increased TCR diversity were shown by the long-lived group, suggesting age selection. Observed TCR beta diversity per million T cells fell roughly linearly with age, and a significant reduction was already apparent by age around 40. Total diversity estimates from one million sequenced T cells were considered lower bounds and underestimates. The CMV infection status of donors was not known, potentially confounding age-related changes in expanded clonotypes.

The sample consisted of blood. This TCR came from a woman between 40 and 55 years old in good health.

The DNA is as follows: TGCGCCAGCAGCTTGGGTCGGGACACCGTCTCAGATACGCAGTATTTT. Its protein reads: CASSLGRDTVSDTQYF. The rearrangement joined TRBV5-1 to TRBJ2-3; the D region possibly corresponds to TRBD1 (6 bases align). A distance of 15 bases separates the germline ends of V and J, which lose 0 bases and 4 bases respectively. Reading from cysteine to phenylalanine, the CDR3 counts 16 amino acids. Only the CDR3 region is kept as DNA, spanning 48 bases read in frame from base 1. From the germline V gene, CDR1 is SGHRS and CDR2 is YFSETQ.